A single sample is the source of the 5 T cell receptor beta chains below, sequenced in a study of control samples from healthy donors and cancer patients. Assay: immunoSEQ multiplex PCR; the TCRdb copy retains only in-frame clones and omits some. The repertoire has approximately 45,000 clones, around 93% of them found once; the top ten carry roughly a fifth. Sequenced material: PBMCs. Receptors were obtained from a woman aged 40 to 50 with head and neck cancer.

The chain employs TRBV6-2 or TRBV6-3 and TRBJ1-1; 7 nucleotides line up with TRBD1. J gave up 4 bases and V 3 bases, and 5 bases lay outside the gene matches. This CDR3 has 14 amino acids. The germline V gene has CDR1 MNHEY and CDR2 SVGEGT. The CDR3 coding sequence is TGTGCCAGCAGTTATAGTCAGGGGGGCACTGAAGCTTTCTTT. Protein product: CASSYSQGGTEAFF.

The V gene is TRBV5-6, the J gene TRBJ1-1; 12 positions match TRBD1. The CDR3 consists of 17 residues. After removal of 4 bases from V and 0 bases from J, the junction contained 7 bases not matched to a gene. Germline CDR1 is SGHDT and CDR2 is YYEEEE. The CDR3 DNA reads TGTGCCAGCAGCCCACTGGGACAGGGGGCGATGAACACTGAAGCTTTCTTT. Translated, it gives CASSPLGQGAMNTEAFF.

V and J are TRBV11-2 and TRBJ1-6, with D perhaps TRBD1 (5 bases). V lost 4 bases, J lost 6 bases, and 7 bases lay in between. CDR1 SGHAT and CDR2 FQNNGV come from the germline V gene. The CDR3 totals 13 residues. The CDR3 loop reads CASSSGGNSPLHF. In nucleotides, the CDR3 is TGTGCCAGCAGCTCCGGGGGTAATTCACCCCTCCACTTT.

This chain uses TRBV21-1 with TRBJ2-7. TRBV21-1 is assigned pseudogene status. There are 11 residues in the CDR3. The CDR3 sequence is CASGDGCEQYF. CDR3 coding DNA: TGTGCCAGCGGGGACGGTTGCGAGCAGTACTTC.

The sample holds one count of this clone. The chain is built from TRBV18 and TRBJ1-1, with unresolved D. V was cut by 6 bases and J by 3 bases, with 11 bases left in between. The CDR3 contains 13 residues. Germline lookup yields CDR1 KGHSH and CDR2 LQKENI. CDR3 sequence: CASSPTGDTEAFF. CDR3 nucleotides: TGTGCCAGCTCCCCCACCGGCGACACTGAAGCTTTCTTT.